This T cell receptor beta chain was documented in a study of T-cell memory formation after mild COVID-19. This CDR3 region has 14 residues. Germline CDR1 and CDR2: KGHDR and SFDVKD. Trimming took off 6 bases at V and 6 bases at J, with 14 bases between the two ends. TCRdb redid the calling of the 5' RACE reads with MiXCR, one entry per CDR3 protein. Here the sample spans just over 200,000 distinct CDR3 sequences, over 7.5% being singletons. The chain joins TRBV24-1 to TRBJ2-1; D remains ambiguous. The source material was PBMCs or a T cell subset sorted from them (not recorded which). The receptor was isolated from a man aged 18 to 29 who had mild COVID-19 (a few samples of this study predate the infection). Cell type and time point are not known. In nucleotides, the CDR3 is TGTGCCACCAGTAGTGGACGAACTTTCAATGAGCAGTTCTTC. Its protein is CATSSGRTFNEQFF.